The 21 T cell receptor beta chains presented below share a single source sample, sequenced in a study of T-cell reconstitution after alpha-beta-depleted transplantation in children. Library preparation (for TCRbeta) was performed with unique molecular identifiers. Via MiXCR, TCRdb re-called the PCR reads, giving one row per CDR3 protein. Of about a million distinct CDR3 sequences in the sample, roughly 29% were seen once. The sample was PBMCs, mostly from graft donor cells, taken 360 days after TCRalphabeta/CD19-depleted stem cell transplant. The receptor set was obtained from a boy in the first two years of life who had a stem cell transplant for SCID, so the T cells may come from the graft donor.

The sample holds one count of this clonotype. V is TRBV5-5 and J is TRBJ1-5; D is uncertain. This CDR3 is built from 14 residues. Germline V gene lookup returns CDR1 SGHKS and CDR2 YYEKEE (reference sequence). V was cut by 7 bases and J by 5 bases, with 16 bases left in between. Here the CDR3 reads CASRRRREDQPQHF. CDR3 in DNA: TGTGCCAGCCGCCGTAGACGGGAGGATCAGCCCCAGCATTTT.

This chain connects TRBV5-1 to TRBJ2-7, with 8 bases lining up with TRBD1. The CDR3 sequence is 15 residues long. Germline V gene lookup returns CDR1 SGHRS and CDR2 YFSETQ. V dropped 0 bases and J dropped 6; count of bases not matched to a gene: 8. Here the CDR3 reads CASSLVGTGPGEQYF. In DNA form, the CDR3 reads TGCGCCAGCAGCTTGGTCGGGACAGGTCCTGGCGAGCAGTACTTC.

The table lists this clonotype with a count of one. V usage is TRBV7-3 and J usage is TRBJ2-3; D remains ambiguous. Germline loops: CDR1 SGHTA, CDR2 FQGTGA. V lost 1 base and J lost 4, with 6 bases in between. CDR3 length equals 13 residues. Here the CDR3 reads CASSLNLPDTQYF. CDR3 DNA sequence: TGTGCCAGCAGCTTAAATCTTCCAGATACGCAGTATTTT.

The gene calls are TRBV7-9 and TRBJ2-7; D might be TRBD2 (5 bases). The length of the CDR3 is 15 residues. The V end was cut by 11 bases, the J end by 0 bases, with 20 bases between. Per germline, CDR1 SEHNR and CDR2 FQNEAQ (reference sequence). The CDR3 DNA reads as TGTGCCCCCAATCCTTACTCGGGGAGCTCCTACGAGCAGTACTTC. Its protein is CAPNPYSGSSYEQYF.

The V and J genes are TRBV12-3 or TRBV12-4 and TRBJ2-7; weak D call: TRBD2 (5 bases). Trimming cost V 0 bases and J 12 bases, with 9 bases left between them. This CDR3 comprises 11 residues. In DNA, the CDR3 is TGTGCCAGCAGTTTAGCGGGAGTACGGTACTTC. Translating it yields CASSLAGVRYF.

The rearrangement joins TRBV5-5 to TRBJ2-2; no clear D. V lost 4 bases, J lost 7 bases, and 14 bases lay in between. The CDR3 runs 14 residues. CDR1 and CDR2 (germline): SGHKS, YYEKEE (reference sequence). In nucleotides, the CDR3 is TGTGCCAGCAGCCCGCCCCTTTCTAGCGGGGAGCTGTTTTTT. This gives the protein CASSPPLSSGELFF.

This chain uses TRBV5-1 with TRBJ1-2; a possible D gene is TRBD1 (5 bases). V was cut by 4 bases and J by 9 bases, with 16 bases left in between. Germline V gene lookup returns CDR1 SGHRS and CDR2 YFSETQ. The CDR3 runs to 13 residues. CDR3 region: CASSVSGTVSYTF. CDR3 DNA sequence: TGCGCCAGCAGCGTATCCGGGACGGTCAGCTACACCTTC.

The rearrangement uses TRBV11-3 and TRBJ2-7, with D unresolved. Germline values: CDR1 SGHNT, CDR2 YENEEA. With 7 bases removed from V and 5 bases from J, the gap between germline ends came to 6 bases. The CDR3 is 10 amino acids. CDR3 DNA sequence: TGTGCCAGCACCCTCGACGAGCAGTACTTC. Protein product: CASTLDEQYF. The whole variable domain, remainder taken from reference TRBV11-3 and TRBJ2-7, is EAGVVQSPRYKIIEKKQPVAFWCNPISGHNTLYWYLQNLGQGPELLIRYENEEAVDDSQLPKDRFSAERLKGVDSTLKIQPAELGDSAVYLCASTLDEQYFGPGTRLTVT.

J is TRBJ2-2 and V is TRBV7-2, with 12 bases lining up with TRBD2. Germline trimming cut 5 bases from V and 5 bases from J; bases unmatched to any gene: 6. Germline V gene data show CDR1 as SGHTA and CDR2 as FQGNSA. The CDR3 sequence is 16 residues long. Here the CDR3 reads CASSHILAGGTGELFF. In DNA, the CDR3 is TGTGCCAGCAGCCACATACTAGCGGGGGGTACCGGGGAGCTGTTTTTT.

The chain links TRBV6-2 or TRBV6-3 to TRBJ2-2, with D tentatively TRBD2 (7 bases). The germline CDR1 and CDR2 sequences are MNHEY and SVGEGT. V lost 0 bases, J lost 2 bases, and 13 bases lay in between. This CDR3 region has 17 residues. CDR3 residues: CASSYSTPGGNTGELFF. In DNA, the CDR3 is TGTGCCAGCAGTTACTCGACGCCGGGGGGCAACACCGGGGAGCTGTTTTTT.

This clonotype was picked up many times. The chain joins TRBV7-3 to TRBJ2-1, with D possibly matching TRBD1 (5 bases). Germline V CDR1 and CDR2: SGHTA, FQGTGA. Deletions cut 2 bases from V and 6 bases from J, with 11 bases between. This CDR3 contains 14 residues. In DNA, the CDR3 is TGTGCCAGCAGCTTATCCGGAAGGGGCAATGAGCAGTTCTTC. Its protein is CASSLSGRGNEQFF.

This clonotype was detected only a few times. This sequence joins TRBV11-2 and TRBJ2-1; D not resolved. This CDR3 contains 17 residues. Trimming left V 2 bases short and J 2 bases short, with 16 bases between. CDR1 and CDR2 from the germline V gene are SGHAT and FQNNGV. Here the CDR3 reads CASSLNYGIAPYNEQFF. In nucleotides, the CDR3 is TGTGCCAGCAGCTTAAATTATGGAATCGCCCCCTACAATGAGCAGTTCTTC.

The table lists this clonotype with a count of one. The rearrangement links TRBV7-2 to TRBJ1-5; 10 bases fit TRBD1. The V gene end was trimmed by 5 bases and the J gene end by 7 bases; junction bases not matched to a gene: 8. Germline CDR1 reads SGHTA; CDR2 reads FQGNSA. The CDR3 length is 15 residues. The CDR3 DNA is TGTGCCAGCAGCCGAGTTGGGACAGGGGTACAGCCCCAGCATTTT. Encoded protein: CASSRVGTGVQPQHF.

The rearrangement uses TRBV5-1 and TRBJ2-2; D gene uncertain. Germline V gene sequence: CDR1 SGHRS, CDR2 YFSETQ. This CDR3 spans 14 amino acids. Deletions cut 0 bases from V and 4 bases from J, with 7 bases between. The CDR3, as DNA: TGCGCCAGCAGCTTGGGACATTTCACCGGGGAGCTGTTTTTT. Its protein product is CASSLGHFTGELFF.

The chain's CDR3 is CASTVDGQQHF. In DNA form, the CDR3 reads TGTGCCAGCACCGTTGACGGTCAGCAGCATTTT. The J gene is TRBJ1-5, the V gene TRBV2; D is unresolved. Germline V CDR1 and CDR2: SNHLY, FYNNEI. The CDR3 totals 11 residues. Trimming removed 7 bases at V and 13 bases at J, with 14 bases between.

The rearrangement uses TRBV5-5 and TRBJ2-7, with 7 bases aligning to TRBD2. From germline, CDR1 is SGHKS and CDR2 YYEKEE (reference sequence). CDR3 size: 15 residues. Germline trimming cut 1 base from V and 6 bases from J; bases unmatched to any gene: 10. CDR3 nucleotides: TGTGCCAGCAGCTTGCAGGGCGGGGGTGGCAGCGAGCAGTACTTC. This translates into CASSLQGGGGSEQYF.

This clonotype appeared a few times. The rearrangement joins TRBV2 to TRBJ2-7; TRBD1 might be the D (6 bases). The CDR3 extends over 14 amino acids. The V end lost 3 bases, the J end lost 0 bases, and 9 bases lay between the germline ends. Per germline, CDR1 SNHLY and CDR2 FYNNEI. DNA for the CDR3: TGTGCCAGCAGTGATCAGGGGACCTCCTACGAGCAGTACTTC. Translated: CASSDQGTSYEQYF. Full variable domain (rest looked up from reference TRBV2 and TRBJ2-7): EPEVTQTPSHQVTQMGQEVILRCVPISNHLYFYWYRQILGQKVEFLVSFYNNEISEKSEIFDDQFSVERPDGSNFTLKIRSTKLEDSAMYFCASSDQGTSYEQYFGPGTRLTVT.

The chain links TRBV12-3 or TRBV12-4 to TRBJ1-4; D possibly corresponds to TRBD1 (5 bases). CDR3 length: 14 residues. Trimming stripped 8 bases from V and 4 bases from J, with 14 bases between. CDR3 loop: CASARTGNNEKLFF. The DNA of the CDR3 is TGTGCCAGCGCCCGTACAGGAAATAATGAAAAACTGTTTTTT.

This clonotype was observed a handful of times. V usage is TRBV4-1 and J usage is TRBJ1-3; D remains unclear. V lost 0 bases and J 0 bases, leaving 12 bases between the germline ends. The germline CDR1 and CDR2 sequences are MGHRA and YSYEKL. This CDR3 region has 17 residues. For the CDR3, the DNA is TGCGCCAGCAGCCAAGATGGACGCCATGACTCTGGAAACACCATATATTTT. It encodes CASSQDGRHDSGNTIYF.

The rearrangement uses TRBV10-3 and TRBJ2-4; D is unclear. This CDR3 is built from 16 residues. CDR1 ENHRY and CDR2 SYGVKD come from the germline V gene. Trimming removed 2 bases from V and 4 bases from J, with 15 bases in between. In nucleotides, the CDR3 is TGTGCCATCAGTGAGGACCTACTCGATACAAAAAACATTCAGTACTTC. Translated, it gives CAISEDLLDTKNIQYF.

The chain uses TRBV11-2 and TRBJ2-1; TRBD2 aligns across 9 bases. Germline V gene sequence: CDR1 SGHAT, CDR2 FQNNGV. This CDR3 has 18 amino acids. V shed 1 base and J 0 bases; nucleotides not matched to a gene: 7. CDR3 bases: TGTGCCAGCAGCTTAGTCGTCCTAGCGGGGATCTCCTACAATGAGCAGTTCTTC. Residues: CASSLVVLAGISYNEQFF. Using reference TRBV11-2 and TRBJ2-1 for the parts outside the CDR3, the full variable domain is EAGVAQSPRYKIIEKRQSVAFWCNPISGHATLYWYQQILGQGPKLLIQFQNNGVVDDSQLPKDRFSAERLKGVDSTLKIQPAKLEDSAVYLCASSLVVLAGISYNEQFFGPGTRLTVL.